The 20 T cell receptor beta chains reported below all come from one sample, sequenced in a study of T cells in localized non-small cell lung cancer. Using immunoSEQ multiplex PCR, the repertoire was profiled, and TCRdb retains in-frame clones only, with some absent. The data show under 20,000 clones, around 91% seen once. The sequenced sample was peripheral blood, obtained before any cancer treatment. These receptors were collected from a female donor older than 55 with stage III squamous cell lung carcinoma.

The CDR3 region is CASSVQGAADTQYF. The DNA of the CDR3 is TGTGCCAGCAGCGTTCAGGGGGCAGCGGATACGCAGTATTTT. The genes are TRBV9 and TRBJ2-3; 8 nucleotides line up with TRBD1. Trimming took 2 bases from V and 6 from J; bases not matched to a gene: 5. Per the germline V gene, CDR1 is SGDLS and CDR2 is YYNGEE. The CDR3 has 14 residues.

J is TRBJ1-5 and V is TRBV6-5; no firm D call. V dropped 4 bases and J dropped 6 bases, with 13 bases sitting between them. Germline V lookup: CDR1 MNHEY, CDR2 SVGAGI. This CDR3 has 14 amino acids. In nucleotides, the CDR3 is TGTGCCAGCAGTTTTAGGGCAGCTGGTCAGCCCCAGCATTTT. Translating gives CASSFRAAGQPQHF.

The V call is TRBV2, the J call TRBJ2-3; TRBD1 or TRBD2 may be the D gene (5 bases each). Trimming took 6 bases from V and 4 from J, leaving 17 bases between them. Germline V CDR1 and CDR2: SNHLY, FYNNEI. CDR3 size: 15 residues. The CDR3 region has the DNA TGTGCCAGCAGGGGGGAGACGGGCGGACCAGATACGCAGTATTTT. Translating it yields CASRGETGGPDTQYF.

The chain uses TRBV6-1 and TRBJ2-4, with D unresolved. This CDR3 is built from 14 residues. The germline V and J ends were trimmed by 8 bases and 0 bases, with 11 bases remaining between them. Germline lookup yields CDR1 MNHNS and CDR2 SASEGT. CDR3 sequence reads: CASVETLAKNIQYF. The DNA of the CDR3 is TGTGCCAGCGTGGAAACCTTAGCCAAAAACATTCAGTACTTC.

This chain links TRBV6-1 with TRBJ1-2; 10 bases fit TRBD1. The CDR3 loop spans 16 amino acids. The V segment lost 4 bases and the J segment 5 bases; nucleotides outside the gene matches: 10. CDR1 is MNHNS, CDR2 SASEGT, per germline. CDR3 amino acids: CASSGRTGGGLYGYTF. The CDR3 DNA reads as TGTGCCAGCAGTGGAAGGACAGGGGGGGGGTTATATGGCTACACCTTC.

This rearrangement joins TRBV18 to TRBJ1-1, with D unresolved. CDR3 length equals 13 residues. CDR1 is KGHSH and CDR2 is LQKENI in the germline V gene. V dropped 5 bases and J dropped 3 bases, with 10 bases sitting between them. The CDR3 reads CASSTTDDTEAFF. In nucleotides, the CDR3 is TGTGCCAGCTCAACTACAGATGACACTGAAGCTTTCTTT.

The chain joins TRBV27 to TRBJ1-3, with 8 bases matching TRBD1. The CDR3 spans 15 residues. The V gene end was trimmed by 5 bases and the J gene end by 3 bases; junction bases not matched to a gene: 6. The germline CDR1 and CDR2 sequences are MNHEY and SMNVEV (reference sequence). CDR3 loop: CASSPQGALGNTIYF. The CDR3 nucleotides read TGTGCCAGCAGTCCCCAGGGGGCGCTTGGAAACACCATATATTTT.

The rearrangement uses TRBV6-1 and TRBJ1-1; unclear D gene. The CDR3 loop spans 13 amino acids. Germline lookup yields CDR1 MNHNS and CDR2 SASEGT. Trimming shortened V by 1 base and J by 6 bases, and 9 bases separated the two germline ends. CDR3 bases: TGTGCCAGCAGTGAAGTAGTGCCGGCTGAAGCTTTCTTT. Its protein is CASSEVVPAEAFF.

The V and J genes are TRBV7-6 and TRBJ2-2, with 7 nucleotides matching TRBD1. CDR3 length: 15 residues. CDR1 and CDR2 (germline): SGHVS, FNYEAQ. V lost 5 bases, J lost 0 bases, and 3 bases stayed unmatched. The CDR3 sequence is CASSVTGSNTGELFF. The CDR3 nucleotides are TGTGCCAGCAGCGTGACAGGGTCGAACACCGGGGAGCTGTTTTTT.

The chain employs TRBV28 and TRBJ1-4; D possibly corresponds to TRBD1 (6 bases). The CDR3 sequence is 14 residues long. Trimming removed 2 bases at V and 8 bases at J, with 12 bases between. The germline gives CDR1 MDHEN, CDR2 SYDVKM. CDR3 in DNA: TGTGCCAGCAGTTTAGGGGGGCAGGGGGAAAAACTGTTTTTT. This encodes CASSLGGQGEKLFF.

Points on this clone: One junction end disagrees with the germline gene, perhaps due to a read error. This chain connects TRBV2 to TRBJ2-3, with TRBD2 identical over 11 bases. CDR1 SNHLY and CDR2 FYNNEI come from the germline V gene. The CDR3 is 15 amino acids. DNA for the CDR3: TGTGCCGGCAGTAAGACTAGCGGGACCTTAGATACGCAGTATTTT. This encodes CAGSKTSGTLDTQYF.

This sequence joins TRBV19 and TRBJ1-5; 9 bases are shared with TRBD1. Germline CDR1 reads LNHDA; CDR2 reads SQIVND (reference sequence). This CDR3 is built from 14 residues. Losses at the gene ends were 2 bases for V and 7 bases for J; bases not matched to a gene: 3. The CDR3 region has the DNA TGTGCCAGTAGTATATGGACAGGGGACCAGCCCCAGCATTTT. It yields the protein CASSIWTGDQPQHF.

This rearrangement joins TRBV11-1 to TRBJ2-5; no clear D gene. Per germline, CDR1 SGHAT and CDR2 FQDESV (reference sequence). Trimming pared 3 bases from V and 5 bases from J, leaving 10 bases between. CDR3 length: 13 amino acids. Here the CDR3 reads CASSFGGSETQYF. The CDR3 nucleotides read TGTGCCAGCAGCTTTGGTGGGTCGGAGACCCAGTACTTC.

The CDR3 nucleotides read TGTGCCACCCCCGGGCAGGATAACTATGGCTACACCTTC. It encodes CATPGQDNYGYTF. This chain links TRBV28 with TRBJ1-2; D gene ambiguous. Deletions cut 10 bases from V and 1 base from J, with 13 bases between. The CDR3 runs to 13 residues. Germline V CDR1 and CDR2: MDHEN, SYDVKM.

The chain couples TRBV6-5 to TRBJ2-1; TRBD2 matches 10 bases. The CDR3 totals 14 residues. Per the germline V gene, CDR1 is MNHEY and CDR2 is SVGAGI. The V and J ends lost 0 bases and 7 bases, in that order; junction bases with no gene match: 0. In DNA form, the CDR3 reads TGTGCCAGCAGTTACTCGACTAGCGGGAATGAGCAGTTCTTC. Residues: CASSYSTSGNEQFF.

This clone occurred once. The V and J genes are TRBV28 and TRBJ1-1; no clear D gene. Germline lookup yields CDR1 MDHEN and CDR2 SYDVKM. Trimming took off 3 bases at V and 6 bases at J, with 5 bases between the two ends. CDR3 length equals 11 residues. The DNA of the CDR3 is TGTGCCAGCAGTTTTTTCGCTGAAGCTTTCTTT. Its protein product is CASSFFAEAFF. The whole variable domain, remainder taken from reference TRBV28 and TRBJ1-1, is DVKVTQSSRYLVKRTGEKVFLECVQDMDHENMFWYRQDPGLGLRLIYFSYDVKMKEKGDIPEGYSVSREKKERFSLILESASTNQTSMYLCASSFFAEAFFGQGTRLTVV.

CDR3 nucleotides: TGTGCCAGCAGCCTGGCTGGCGGTGGGGCGACAGATACGCAGTATTTT. As protein: CASSLAGGGATDTQYF. The V gene is TRBV5-8, the J gene TRBJ2-3, with a tentative D call TRBD1 (5 bases). The length of the CDR3 is 16 residues. V was shortened by 4 bases and J by 3 bases, with 18 bases between the two germline ends. The germline V gene encodes CDR1 SGHTS and CDR2 YDEGEE. The full variable domain, with the rest looked up from reference TRBV5-8 and TRBJ2-3, is EAGVTQSPTHLIKTRGQQATLRCSPISGHTSVYWYQQALGLGLQFLLWYDEGEERNRGNFPPRFSGRQFPNYSSELNVNALELEDSALYLCASSLAGGGATDTQYFGPGTRLTVL.

J is TRBJ1-1 and V is TRBV9; D unresolved. The ends were cut back, 3 bases at V and 0 bases at J, with 6 bases in the middle. CDR1 is SGDLS, CDR2 YYNGEE, per germline. The length of the CDR3 is 13 residues. DNA for the CDR3: TGTGCCAGCAGCGCTCGACTGAACACTGAAGCTTTCTTT. This encodes CASSARLNTEAFF.

This chain uses TRBV28 with TRBJ2-3; D remains unclear. CDR1 and CDR2 from the germline V gene are MDHEN and SYDVKM. The CDR3 has 12 amino acids. Trimming left V 4 bases short and J 3 bases short, with 5 bases between. The CDR3 DNA sequence: TGTGCCAGCAGTTCTAGGACAGATACGCAGTATTTT. Translating gives CASSSRTDTQYF.

The chain couples TRBV7-6 to TRBJ2-3; 7 bases match TRBD1. Germline V gene data show CDR1 as SGHVS and CDR2 as FNYEAQ. The J segment lost 0 bases and the V segment lost 5 bases, leaving 8 bases of the junction unmatched. CDR3 length: 16 amino acids. Here the CDR3 DNA reads TGTGCCAGCAGCGGCTACAGGGGATCTAGCACAGATACGCAGTATTTT. It is translated as CASSGYRGSSTDTQYF.